These 10 T cell receptor beta chains came from one sample sequenced in a study of control samples from healthy donors and cancer patients. Here immunoSEQ multiplex PCR was the method, and the copy in TCRdb shows in-frame clones only, minus some. The sample yields 40,000 to 50,000 clones, over 90% seen once. Sequencing used PBMCs. All receptors derive from a woman between 50 and 59 years old with head and neck cancer.

The rearrangement links TRBV6-5 to TRBJ1-2; 7 positions match TRBD1. The CDR3 loop spans 13 amino acids. Germline CDR1 MNHEY, CDR2 SVGAGI. The junction had 8 bases not matched to a gene; V was cut back by 5 bases and J by 8 bases. The CDR3 here is CASSPRQGHGYTF. The CDR3 nucleotides read TGTGCCAGCAGTCCCCGACAGGGCCACGGCTACACCTTC.

This chain connects TRBV5-1 to TRBJ1-2; TRBD1 is a possible D gene (6 bases). Germline V lookup: CDR1 SGHRS, CDR2 YFSETQ. This CDR3 spans 18 amino acids. V was shortened by 2 bases and J by 2 bases, with 22 bases between the two germline ends. CDR3 sequence: CASSFWAKQGPRNYGYTF. In DNA, the CDR3 is TGCGCCAGCAGCTTTTGGGCAAAACAGGGCCCTCGAAACTATGGCTACACCTTC.

The chain joins TRBV2 to TRBJ2-7, with 8 bases identical to TRBD1. Germline lookup yields CDR1 SNHLY and CDR2 FYNNEI. The J segment lost 4 bases and the V segment lost 7 bases, leaving 12 bases of the junction unmatched. The CDR3 consists of 15 residues. The CDR3 spells CASMLADREGYEQYF. CDR3 coding DNA: TGTGCCAGCATGTTGGCGGACAGGGAAGGGTACGAGCAGTACTTC.

This rearrangement joins TRBV7-3 to TRBJ2-1, with TRBD1 matching over 7 bases. Germline V CDR1 and CDR2: SGHTA, FQGTGA. The junction had 7 bases not matched to a gene; V was cut back by 5 bases and J by 6 bases. The CDR3 extends over 14 amino acids. CDR3 amino acids: CASSPPGTVNEQFF. CDR3 nucleotides: TGTGCCAGCAGCCCCCCCGGGACAGTCAATGAGCAGTTCTTC.

The count of this clone is one. For the CDR3, the DNA is TGTGCCAGCTCACCCCCGGCTAGCGGGCCCTTCTACGAGCAGTACTTC. Translating it yields CASSPPASGPFYEQYF. The chain couples TRBV18 to TRBJ2-7; the match to TRBD2 covers 8 bases. The V gene end was trimmed by 3 bases and the J gene end by 3 bases; junction bases not matched to a gene: 10. The CDR3 extends over 16 amino acids. Germline V lookup: CDR1 KGHSH, CDR2 LQKENI.

The genes are TRBV12-2 and TRBJ2-1; TRBD2, as called in the table, went unchecked against the DNA. TRBV12-2 constitutes a pseudogene. The CDR3 is 16 residues long. This CDR3 is CASRLAGWEGRNEQFF. The CDR3 region has the DNA TGTGCAAGTCGCTTAGCTGGGTGGGAGGGCCGGAATGAGCAGTTCTTC.

This clone was seen more than once but under ten times. V is TRBV11-2 and J is TRBJ2-7; 9 bases are shared with TRBD1. This CDR3 has 15 amino acids. Germline assignment: CDR1 SGHAT and CDR2 FQNNGV. Trimming cost V 0 bases and J 3 bases; bases outside gene matches: 3. Here the CDR3 reads CASSLEQGALYEQYF. CDR3 DNA: TGTGCCAGCAGCTTAGAACAGGGGGCCCTCTACGAGCAGTACTTC.

The V and J genes are TRBV11-2 and TRBJ2-3, with 14 bases lining up with TRBD2. CDR1 is SGHAT and CDR2 is FQNNGV in the germline V gene. V lost 4 bases and J lost 4; bases outside the gene matches: 4. This CDR3 is built from 16 residues. CDR3 DNA: TGTGCCAGCAGCTCGGGACTAGCGGGAGCGGCAGATACGCAGTATTTT. Encoded protein: CASSSGLAGAADTQYF. Using reference TRBV11-2 and TRBJ2-3 for the parts outside the CDR3, the full variable domain is EAGVAQSPRYKIIEKRQSVAFWCNPISGHATLYWYQQILGQGPKLLIQFQNNGVVDDSQLPKDRFSAERLKGVDSTLKIQPAKLEDSAVYLCASSSGLAGAADTQYFGPGTRLTVL.

The chain carries TRBV30 and TRBJ1-2; 9 bases align to TRBD1. Trimming at V came to 5 bases and at J to 2 bases, leaving 6 bases not matched to a gene. This CDR3 comprises 14 residues. Germline V lookup: CDR1 GTSNPN, CDR2 SVGIG (reference sequence). The CDR3 coding sequence is TGTGCCTGGGCGCACAGGGGGCCAAACTATGGCTACACCTTC. Translation gives CAWAHRGPNYGYTF.

The J gene is TRBJ2-1, the V gene TRBV4-2, with a possible D match to TRBD1 (5 bases). Germline V gene lookup returns CDR1 LGHNA and CDR2 YNFKEQ. This CDR3 region has 15 residues. Trimming removed 2 bases at V and 3 bases at J, with 11 bases between. The CDR3 DNA follows: TGTGCCAGCAGCCAATTAGTAGGGGTCTACAATGAGCAGTTCTTC. It encodes CASSQLVGVYNEQFF.